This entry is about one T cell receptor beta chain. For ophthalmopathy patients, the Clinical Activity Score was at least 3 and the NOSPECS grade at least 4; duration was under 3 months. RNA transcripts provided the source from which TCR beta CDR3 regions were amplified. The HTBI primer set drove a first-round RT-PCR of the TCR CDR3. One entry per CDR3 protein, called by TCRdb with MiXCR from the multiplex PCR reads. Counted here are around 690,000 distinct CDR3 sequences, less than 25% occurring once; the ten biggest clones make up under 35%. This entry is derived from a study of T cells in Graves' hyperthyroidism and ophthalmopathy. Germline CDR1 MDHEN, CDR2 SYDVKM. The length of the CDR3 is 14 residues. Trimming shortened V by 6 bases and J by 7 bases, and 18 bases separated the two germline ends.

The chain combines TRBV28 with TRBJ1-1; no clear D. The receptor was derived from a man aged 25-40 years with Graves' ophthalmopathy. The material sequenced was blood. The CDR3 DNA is TGTGCCAGCAGCAGGCCCCGGGGTAAAGATGAAGCTTTCTTT. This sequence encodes CASSRPRGKDEAFF.